The clone carrying this T cell receptor (beta chain) has more than one count but fewer than ten. Its specificity is not known. Per the germline V gene, CDR1 is ENHRY and CDR2 is SYGVKD. The CDR3 runs 15 residues. V was pared by 0 bases and J by 5 bases, with 11 bases between. This entry is derived from a study of T cells after yellow fever vaccination. Broader study findings: Faster peaking, at day 5 versus 15, marked a secondary response that was weaker.

They built TCR cDNA with 5'RACE template switching, a step that put in a universal primer site and UMIs. TCRdb processed the 5' RACE reads anew with MiXCR; each CDR3 protein has one entry. The table has hundreds of thousands of distinct CDR3 sequences, 18% seen once. The receptor's source is a man between 18 and 35 years old who received the YFV17D yellow fever vaccine. Source: PBMCs, taken before the yellow fever booster vaccination. The chain uses TRBV10-3 and TRBJ2-1; the D is unclear. The CDR3 sequence: CAISESGKANNEQFF. CDR3 coding DNA: TGTGCCATCAGTGAGTCGGGGAAGGCCAACAATGAGCAGTTCTTC.